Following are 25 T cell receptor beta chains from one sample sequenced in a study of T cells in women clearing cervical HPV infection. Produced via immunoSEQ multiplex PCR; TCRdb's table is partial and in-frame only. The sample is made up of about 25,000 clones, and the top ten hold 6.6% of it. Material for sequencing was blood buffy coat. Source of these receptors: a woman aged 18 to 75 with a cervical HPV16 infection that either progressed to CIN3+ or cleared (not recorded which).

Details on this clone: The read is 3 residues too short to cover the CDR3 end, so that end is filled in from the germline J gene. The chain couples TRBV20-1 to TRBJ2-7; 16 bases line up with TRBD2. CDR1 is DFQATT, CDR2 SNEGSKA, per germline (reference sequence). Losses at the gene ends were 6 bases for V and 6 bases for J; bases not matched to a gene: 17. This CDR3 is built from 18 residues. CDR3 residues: CSAANNLGTSGRVREQYF. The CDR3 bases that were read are TGCAGTGCCGCTAACAACCTTGGGACTAGCGGGAGGGTACGCGAG.

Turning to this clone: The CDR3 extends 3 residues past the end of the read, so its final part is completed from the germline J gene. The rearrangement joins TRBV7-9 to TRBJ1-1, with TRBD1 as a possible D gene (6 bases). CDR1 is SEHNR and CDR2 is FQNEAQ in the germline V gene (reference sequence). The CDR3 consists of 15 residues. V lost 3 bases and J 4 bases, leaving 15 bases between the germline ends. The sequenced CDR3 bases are TGTGCCAGCAGCTTTTTTACAGGGCAGAGCACTGAA. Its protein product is CASSFFTGQSTE. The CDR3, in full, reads CASSFFTGQSTEAFF.

CDR3 loop: CASSNGQGAGTGELFF. The part of the CDR3 DNA that was read is TGTGCCAGTAGTAACGGACAGGGGGCGGGCACCGGGGAG. The chain combines TRBV19 with TRBJ2-2, with TRBD1 matching 11 bases. Read sequence stops 3 residues before the CDR3 end, and the germline J gene provides the missing end. J gave up 4 bases and V 4 bases, and 5 bases lay outside the gene matches. Germline V lookup: CDR1 LNHDA, CDR2 SQIVND (reference sequence). The CDR3 contains 16 residues.

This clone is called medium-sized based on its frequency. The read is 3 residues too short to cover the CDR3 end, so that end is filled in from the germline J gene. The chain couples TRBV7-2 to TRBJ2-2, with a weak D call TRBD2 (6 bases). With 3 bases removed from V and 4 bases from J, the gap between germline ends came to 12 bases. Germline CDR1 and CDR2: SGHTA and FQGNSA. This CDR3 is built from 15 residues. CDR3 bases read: TGTGCCAGCAGCTTGCAGGGACTCATCACCGGGGAG. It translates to CASSLQGLITGE. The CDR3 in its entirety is CASSLQGLITGELFF.

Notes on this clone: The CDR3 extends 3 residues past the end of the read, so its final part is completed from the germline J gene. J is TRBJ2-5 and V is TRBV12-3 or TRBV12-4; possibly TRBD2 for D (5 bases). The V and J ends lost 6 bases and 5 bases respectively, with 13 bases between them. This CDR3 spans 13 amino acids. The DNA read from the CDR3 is TGTGCCAGCAGATCCTCGGGGATTGAGACC. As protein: CASRSSGIET. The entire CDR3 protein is CASRSSGIETQYF.

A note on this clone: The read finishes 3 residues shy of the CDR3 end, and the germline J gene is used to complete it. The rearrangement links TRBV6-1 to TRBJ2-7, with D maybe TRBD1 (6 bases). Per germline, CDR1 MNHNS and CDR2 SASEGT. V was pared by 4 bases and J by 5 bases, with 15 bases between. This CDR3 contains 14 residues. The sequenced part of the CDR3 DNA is TGTGCCAGCAGTGTCTTACAGGGTTACGACGAG. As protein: CASSVLQGYDE. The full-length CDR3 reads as CASSVLQGYDEQYF.

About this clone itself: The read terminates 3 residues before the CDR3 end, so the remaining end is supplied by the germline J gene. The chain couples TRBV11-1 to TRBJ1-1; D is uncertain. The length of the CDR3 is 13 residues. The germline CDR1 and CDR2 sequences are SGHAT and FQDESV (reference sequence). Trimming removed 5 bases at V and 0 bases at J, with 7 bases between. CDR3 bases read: TGTGCCAGCAGCCGTTACATGAACACTGAA. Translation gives CASSRYMNTE. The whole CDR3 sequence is CASSRYMNTEAFF.

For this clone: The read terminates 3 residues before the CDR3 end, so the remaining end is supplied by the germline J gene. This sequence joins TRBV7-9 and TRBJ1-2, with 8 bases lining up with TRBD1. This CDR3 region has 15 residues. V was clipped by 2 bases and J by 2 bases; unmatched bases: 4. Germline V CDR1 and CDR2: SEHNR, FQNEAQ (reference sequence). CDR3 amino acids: CASSLSTGENYGYTF. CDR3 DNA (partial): TGTGCCAGCAGCTTATCGACAGGGGAAAACTATGGC.

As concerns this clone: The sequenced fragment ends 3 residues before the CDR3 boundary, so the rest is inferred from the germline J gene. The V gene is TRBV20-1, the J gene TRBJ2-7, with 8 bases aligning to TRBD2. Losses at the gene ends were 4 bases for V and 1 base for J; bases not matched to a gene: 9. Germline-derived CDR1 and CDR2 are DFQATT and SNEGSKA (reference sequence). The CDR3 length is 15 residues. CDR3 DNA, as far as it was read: TGCAGTGCTACCTCCCCAACTAGCGGATCCTACGAG. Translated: CSATSPTSGSYE. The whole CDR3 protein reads CSATSPTSGSYEQYF.

The CDR3 bases that were read are TGTGCCAGCAGTGAGGGACTAGCGGGAGATACC. This codes for CASSEGLAGDT. The entire CDR3 sequence reads CASSEGLAGDTYTF. The V and J genes are TRBV6-1 and TRBJ1-2; tentatively, D is TRBD1 (5 bases). The read gets to within 3 residues of the CDR3 end, and the germline J gene fills in the rest. There are 14 residues in the CDR3. Germline CDR1 is MNHNS and CDR2 is SASEGT.

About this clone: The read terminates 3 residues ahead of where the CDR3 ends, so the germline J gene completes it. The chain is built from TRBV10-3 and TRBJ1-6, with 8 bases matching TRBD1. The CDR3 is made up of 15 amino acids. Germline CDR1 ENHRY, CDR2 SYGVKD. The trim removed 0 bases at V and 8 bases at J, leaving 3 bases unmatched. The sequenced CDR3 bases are TGTGCCATCAGTGAGTCGACGACAGGGGATTCACCC. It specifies CAISESTTGDSP. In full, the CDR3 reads CAISESTTGDSPLHF.

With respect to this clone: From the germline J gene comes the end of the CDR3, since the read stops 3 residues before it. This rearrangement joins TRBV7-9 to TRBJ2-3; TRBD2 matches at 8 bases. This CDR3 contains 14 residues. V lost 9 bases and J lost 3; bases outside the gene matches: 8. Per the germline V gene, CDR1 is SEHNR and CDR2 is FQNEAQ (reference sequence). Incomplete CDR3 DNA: TGTGCCAGTAAAGCGGGAGTCGGGACAGATACG. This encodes CASKAGVGTDT. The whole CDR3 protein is CASKAGVGTDTQYF.

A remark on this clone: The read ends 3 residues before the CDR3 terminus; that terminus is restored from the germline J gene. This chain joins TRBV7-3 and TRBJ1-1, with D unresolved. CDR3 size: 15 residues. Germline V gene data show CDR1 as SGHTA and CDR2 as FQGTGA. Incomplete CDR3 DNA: TGTGCCAGCAGCCCCACGCCGGCAGGCCTTCATGGA. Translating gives CASSPTPAGLHG. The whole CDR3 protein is CASSPTPAGLHGAFF.

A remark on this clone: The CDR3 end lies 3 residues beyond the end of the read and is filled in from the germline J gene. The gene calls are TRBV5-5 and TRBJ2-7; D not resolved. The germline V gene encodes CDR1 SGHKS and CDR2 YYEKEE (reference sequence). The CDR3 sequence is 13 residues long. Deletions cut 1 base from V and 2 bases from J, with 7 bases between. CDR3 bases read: TGTGCCAGCAGCTTGACAGCAACCTACGAG. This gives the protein CASSLTATYE. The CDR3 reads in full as CASSLTATYEQYF. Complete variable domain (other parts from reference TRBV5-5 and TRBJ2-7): DAGVTQSPTHLIKTRGQQVTLRCSPISGHKSVSWYQQVLGQGPQFIFQYYEKEERGRGNFPDRFSARQFPNYSSELNVNALLLGDSALYLCASSLTATYEQYFGPGTRLTVT.

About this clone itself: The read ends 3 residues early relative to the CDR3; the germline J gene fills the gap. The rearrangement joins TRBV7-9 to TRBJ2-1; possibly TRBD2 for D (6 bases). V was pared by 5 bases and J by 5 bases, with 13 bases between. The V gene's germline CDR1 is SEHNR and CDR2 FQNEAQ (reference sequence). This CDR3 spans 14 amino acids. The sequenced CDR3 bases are TGTGCCAGCAGCCCTGGGACTCGTGACAATGAG. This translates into CASSPGTRDNE. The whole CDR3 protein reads CASSPGTRDNEQFF.

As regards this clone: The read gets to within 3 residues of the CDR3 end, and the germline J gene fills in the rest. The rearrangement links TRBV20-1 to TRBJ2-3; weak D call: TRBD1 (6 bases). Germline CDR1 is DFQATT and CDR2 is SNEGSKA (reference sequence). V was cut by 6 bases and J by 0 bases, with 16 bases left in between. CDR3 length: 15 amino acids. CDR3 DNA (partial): TGCAGTGCCCCCGTCGGGACAACTAGCACAGATACG. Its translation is CSAPVGTTSTDT. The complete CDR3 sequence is CSAPVGTTSTDTQYF.

CDR3 amino acids: CAISESAFLSGANVLTF. The sequenced part of the CDR3 DNA is TGTGCCATCAGTGAGTCGGCTTTCCTCTCTGGGGCCAACGTC. The V gene is TRBV10-3, the J gene TRBJ2-6; D gene ambiguous. The CDR3 is cut off 3 residues early in the read; its end comes from the germline J gene. CDR1 and CDR2 (germline): ENHRY, SYGVKD. The CDR3 runs to 17 residues. V was clipped by 0 bases and J by 0 bases, with 9 bases between them.

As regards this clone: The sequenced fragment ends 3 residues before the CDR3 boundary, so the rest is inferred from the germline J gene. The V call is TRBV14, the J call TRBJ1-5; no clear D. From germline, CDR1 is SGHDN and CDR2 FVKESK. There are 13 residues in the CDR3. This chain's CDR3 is CASSQDKYSPQHF. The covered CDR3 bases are TGTGCCAGCAGCCAAGATAAATATAGTCCC. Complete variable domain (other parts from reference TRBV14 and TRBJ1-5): EAGVTQFPSHSVIEKGQTVTLRCDPISGHDNLYWYRRVMGKEIKFLLHFVKESKQDESGMPNNRFLAERTGGTYSTLKVQPAELEDSGVYFCASSQDKYSPQHFGDGTRLSIL.

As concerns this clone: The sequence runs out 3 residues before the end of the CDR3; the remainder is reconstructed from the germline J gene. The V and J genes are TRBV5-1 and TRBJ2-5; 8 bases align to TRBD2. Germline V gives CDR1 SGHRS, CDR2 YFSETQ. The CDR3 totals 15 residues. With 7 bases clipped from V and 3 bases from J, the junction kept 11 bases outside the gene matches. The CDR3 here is CASGPLAEAKETQYF. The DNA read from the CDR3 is TGCGCCAGCGGCCCACTAGCGGAGGCGAAAGAGACC.

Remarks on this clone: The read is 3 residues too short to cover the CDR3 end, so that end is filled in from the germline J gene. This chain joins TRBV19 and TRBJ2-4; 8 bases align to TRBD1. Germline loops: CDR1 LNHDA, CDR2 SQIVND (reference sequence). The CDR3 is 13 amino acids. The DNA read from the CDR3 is TGTGCCATTGCGGACAGGGCCAATCAGCCT. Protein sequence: CAIADRANQP. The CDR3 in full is CAIADRANQPQYF.

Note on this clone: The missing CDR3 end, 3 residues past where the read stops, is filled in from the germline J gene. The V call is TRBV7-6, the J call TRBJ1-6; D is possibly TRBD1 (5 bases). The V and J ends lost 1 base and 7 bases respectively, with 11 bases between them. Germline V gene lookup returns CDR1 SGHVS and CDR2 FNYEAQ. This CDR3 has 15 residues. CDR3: CASSLGQTGNSPLHF. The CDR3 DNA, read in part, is TGTGCCAGCAGCTTAGGACAGACGGGAAATTCACCC.

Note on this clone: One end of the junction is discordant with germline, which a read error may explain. CDR3 DNA (partial): TGTGCTAGCAGCTTCTTCCGGGAAAAA. It codes for CASSFFREK. The whole CDR3 region reads CASSFFREKLFF. The genes are TRBV7-7 and TRBJ1-4; no firm D call. The observed sequence ends 3 residues before the CDR3 terminus, with the missing tail filled in from the germline J gene. Germline V gene sequence: CDR1 SSHAT, CDR2 FNYEAQ (reference sequence). The CDR3 length is 12 residues.

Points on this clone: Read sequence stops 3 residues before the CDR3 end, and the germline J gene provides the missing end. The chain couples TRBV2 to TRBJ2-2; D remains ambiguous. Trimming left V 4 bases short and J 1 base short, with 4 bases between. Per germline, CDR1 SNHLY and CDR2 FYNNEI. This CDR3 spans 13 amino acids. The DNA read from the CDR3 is TGTGCCAGCAGTGCCCAGAACACCGGGGAG. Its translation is CASSAQNTGE. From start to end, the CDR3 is CASSAQNTGELFF.

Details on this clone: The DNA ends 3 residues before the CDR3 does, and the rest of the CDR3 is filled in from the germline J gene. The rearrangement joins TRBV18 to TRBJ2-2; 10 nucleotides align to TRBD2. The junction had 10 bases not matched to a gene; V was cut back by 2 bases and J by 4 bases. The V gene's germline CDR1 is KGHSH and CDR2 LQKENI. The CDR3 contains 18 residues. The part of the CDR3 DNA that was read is TGTGCCAGCTCACCAATAACTACTAGCGGGGTCTCCACCGGGGAG. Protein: CASSPITTSGVSTGE. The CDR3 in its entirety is CASSPITTSGVSTGELFF. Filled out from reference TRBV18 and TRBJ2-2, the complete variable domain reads NAGVMQNPRHLVRRRGQEARLRCSPMKGHSHVYWYRQLPEEGLKFMVYLQKENIIDESGMPKERFSAEFPKEGPSILRIQQVVRGDSAAYFCASSPITTSGVSTGELFFGEGSRLTVL.

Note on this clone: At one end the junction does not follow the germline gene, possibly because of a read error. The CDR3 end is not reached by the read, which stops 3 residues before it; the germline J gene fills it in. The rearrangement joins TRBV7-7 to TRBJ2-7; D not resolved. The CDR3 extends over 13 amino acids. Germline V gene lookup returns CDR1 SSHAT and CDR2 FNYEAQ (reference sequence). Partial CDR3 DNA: TGTGCTAGCAGCTTAGGTAACTCCTACGAG. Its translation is CASSLGNSYE. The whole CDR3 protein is CASSLGNSYEQYF.